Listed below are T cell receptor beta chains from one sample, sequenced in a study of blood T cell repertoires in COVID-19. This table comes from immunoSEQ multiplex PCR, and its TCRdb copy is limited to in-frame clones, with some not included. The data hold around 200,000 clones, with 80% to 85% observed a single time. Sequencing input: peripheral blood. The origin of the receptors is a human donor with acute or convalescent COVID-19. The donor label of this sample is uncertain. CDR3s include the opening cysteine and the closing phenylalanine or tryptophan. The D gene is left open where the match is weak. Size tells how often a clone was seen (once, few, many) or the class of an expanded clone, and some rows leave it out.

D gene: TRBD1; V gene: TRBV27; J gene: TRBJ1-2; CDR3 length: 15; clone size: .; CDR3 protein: CASRPGTGGYYGYTF; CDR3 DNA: TGTGCCAGCAGGCCCGGGACAGGGGGCTACTATGGCTACACCTTC
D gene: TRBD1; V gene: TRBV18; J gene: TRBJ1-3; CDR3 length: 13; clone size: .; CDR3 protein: CASSLGQGNTIYF; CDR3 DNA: TGTGCCAGCTCACTGGGACAGGGAAACACCATATATTTT
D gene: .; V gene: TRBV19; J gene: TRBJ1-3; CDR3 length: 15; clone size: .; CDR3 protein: CASSRGTLSGNTIYF; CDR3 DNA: TGTGCCAGTAGTAGGGGCACGCTCTCTGGAAACACCATATATTTT
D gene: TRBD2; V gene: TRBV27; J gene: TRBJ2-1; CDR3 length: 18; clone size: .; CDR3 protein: CASSSRTSGFSSYNEQFF; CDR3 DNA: TGTGCCAGCAGTTCCCGGACTAGCGGGTTTAGCTCCTACAATGAGCAGTTCTTC
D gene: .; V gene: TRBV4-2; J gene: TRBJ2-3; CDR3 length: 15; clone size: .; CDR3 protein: CASSETSKGTDTQYF; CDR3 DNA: TGTGCCAGCAGCGAAACTAGCAAGGGGACAGATACGCAGTATTTT
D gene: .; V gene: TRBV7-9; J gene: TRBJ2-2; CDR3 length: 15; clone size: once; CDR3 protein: CASSLPGGGTGELFF; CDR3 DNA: TGTGCCAGCAGCTTACCGGGGGGCGGCACCGGGGAGCTGTTTTTT
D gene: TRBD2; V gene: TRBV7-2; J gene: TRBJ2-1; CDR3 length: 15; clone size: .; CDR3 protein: CASSQTSGGAGEQFF; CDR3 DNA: TGTGCCAGCAGCCAGACTAGCGGAGGGGCGGGGGAGCAGTTCTTC
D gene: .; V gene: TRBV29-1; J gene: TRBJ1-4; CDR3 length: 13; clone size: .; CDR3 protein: CSVGGPGNEKLFF; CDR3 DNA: TGCAGCGTGGGGGGTCCCGGGAATGAAAAACTGTTTTTT
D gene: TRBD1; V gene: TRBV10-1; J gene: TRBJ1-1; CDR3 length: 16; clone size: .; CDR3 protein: CASSESGQGANTEAFF; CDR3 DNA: TGCGCCAGCAGTGAGTCGGGACAGGGGGCGAACACTGAAGCTTTCTTT
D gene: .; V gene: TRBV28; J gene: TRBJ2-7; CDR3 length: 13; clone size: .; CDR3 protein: CASSFPTPYEQYF; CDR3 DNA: TGTGCCAGCAGTTTCCCTACCCCCTACGAGCAGTACTTC
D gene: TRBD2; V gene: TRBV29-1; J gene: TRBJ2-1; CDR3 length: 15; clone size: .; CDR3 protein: CSVGRLGLADNEQFF; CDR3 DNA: TGCAGCGTTGGTCGTCTGGGACTAGCGGACAATGAGCAGTTCTTC
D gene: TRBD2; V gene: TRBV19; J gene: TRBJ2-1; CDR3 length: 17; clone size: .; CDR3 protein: CASIGSGRSLSNNEQFF; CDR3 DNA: TGTGCCAGCATAGGTAGCGGGAGATCTTTAAGTAATAATGAGCAGTTCTTC
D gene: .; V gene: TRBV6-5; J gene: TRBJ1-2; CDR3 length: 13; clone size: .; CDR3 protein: CASSKTINYGYTF; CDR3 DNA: TGTGCCAGCAGTAAAACTATTAACTATGGCTACACCTTC
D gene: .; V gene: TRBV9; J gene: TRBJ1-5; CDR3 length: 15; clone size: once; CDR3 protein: CASSIGTMPGEPQHF; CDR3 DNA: TGTGCCAGCAGCATCGGAACTATGCCGGGGGAGCCCCAGCATTTT
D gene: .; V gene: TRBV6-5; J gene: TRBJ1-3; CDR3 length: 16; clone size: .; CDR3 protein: CASSYDQASSGNTIYF; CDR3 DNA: TGTGCCAGCAGTTACGATCAGGCCTCCTCTGGAAACACCATATATTTT
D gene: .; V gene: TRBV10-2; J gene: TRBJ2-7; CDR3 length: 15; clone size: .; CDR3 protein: CASSESKTSSYEQYF; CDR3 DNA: TGCGCCAGCAGTGAGTCGAAGACTAGCTCCTACGAGCAGTACTTC
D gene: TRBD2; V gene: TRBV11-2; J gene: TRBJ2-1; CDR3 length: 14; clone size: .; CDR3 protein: CASSLRLADNEQFF; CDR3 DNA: TGTGCCAGCAGCTTAAGACTAGCGGACAATGAGCAGTTCTTC
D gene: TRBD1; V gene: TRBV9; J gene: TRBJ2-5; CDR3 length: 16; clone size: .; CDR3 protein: CASSHPGDRGGETQYF; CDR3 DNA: TGTGCCAGCAGCCACCCAGGGGACAGGGGCGGTGAGACCCAGTACTTC
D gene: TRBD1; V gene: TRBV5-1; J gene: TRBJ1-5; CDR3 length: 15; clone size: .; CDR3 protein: CASSSGTGSNQPQHF; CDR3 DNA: TGCGCCAGCAGCTCCGGGACAGGGAGCAATCAGCCCCAGCATTTT
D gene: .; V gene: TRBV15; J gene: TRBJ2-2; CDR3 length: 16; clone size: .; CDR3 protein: CATSRDLLGGTGELFF; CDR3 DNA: TGTGCCACCAGCAGGGACCTCCTGGGGGGAACCGGGGAGCTGTTTTTT
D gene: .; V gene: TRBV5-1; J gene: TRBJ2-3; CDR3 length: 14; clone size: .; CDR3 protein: CASSFGGSADTQYF; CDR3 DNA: TGCGCCAGCAGCTTTGGTGGGAGCGCAGATACGCAGTATTTT
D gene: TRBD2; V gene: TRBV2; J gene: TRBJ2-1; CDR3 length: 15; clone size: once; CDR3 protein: CASSDSSGGRNEQFF; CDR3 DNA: TGTGCCAGCAGTGATTCTAGCGGGGGGAGGAATGAGCAGTTCTTC
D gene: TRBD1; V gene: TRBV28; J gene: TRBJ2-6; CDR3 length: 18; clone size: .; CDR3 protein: CASTTLGGKKSGANVLTF; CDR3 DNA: TGTGCCAGCACCACTCTAGGGGGCAAAAAATCTGGGGCCAACGTCCTGACTTTC
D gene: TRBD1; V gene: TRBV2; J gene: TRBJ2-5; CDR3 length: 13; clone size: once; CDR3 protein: CASSGQGGETQYF; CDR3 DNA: TGTGCCAGCAGTGGACAGGGGGGAGAGACCCAGTACTTC
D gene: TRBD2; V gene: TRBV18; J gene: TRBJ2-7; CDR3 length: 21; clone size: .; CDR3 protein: CASSRDPGLAGGPPFSYEQYF; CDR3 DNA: TGTGCCAGCTCACGCGACCCTGGACTAGCGGGGGGGCCCCCCTTCTCCTACGAGCAGTACTTC
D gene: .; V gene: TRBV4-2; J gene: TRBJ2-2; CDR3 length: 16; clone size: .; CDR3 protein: CASSQDLQGLAGELFF; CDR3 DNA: TGTGCCAGCAGCCAAGACTTACAGGGTTTGGCCGGGGAGCTGTTTTTT
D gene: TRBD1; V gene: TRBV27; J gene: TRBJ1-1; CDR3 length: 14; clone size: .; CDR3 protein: CASSSQGRTTEAFF; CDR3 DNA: TGTGCCAGCAGTTCACAGGGGAGGACAACTGAAGCTTTCTTT
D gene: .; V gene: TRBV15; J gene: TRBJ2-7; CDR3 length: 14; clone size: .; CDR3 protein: CATSRDQATYEQYF; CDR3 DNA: TGTGCCACCAGCAGAGATCAGGCAACCTACGAGCAGTACTTC
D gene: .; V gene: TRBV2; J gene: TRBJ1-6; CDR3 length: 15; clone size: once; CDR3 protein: CASSEAGQGNSPLHF; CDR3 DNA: TGTGCCAGCAGTGAAGCGGGCCAGGGGAATTCACCCCTCCACTTT
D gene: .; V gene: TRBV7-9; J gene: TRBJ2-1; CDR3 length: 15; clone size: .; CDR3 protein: CASSPFPETAGEQFF; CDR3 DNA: TGTGCCAGCAGCCCCTTTCCTGAAACGGCGGGTGAGCAGTTCTTC
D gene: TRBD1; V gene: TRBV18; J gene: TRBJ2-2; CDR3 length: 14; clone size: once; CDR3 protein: CASSLTGDTGELFF; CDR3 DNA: TGTGCCAGCTCACTCACAGGGGACACCGGGGAGCTGTTTTTT
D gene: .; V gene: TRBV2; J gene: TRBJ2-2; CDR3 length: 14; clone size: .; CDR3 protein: CASSERNRVGELFF; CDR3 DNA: TGTGCCAGCAGTGAACGGAACAGGGTCGGGGAGCTGTTTTTT
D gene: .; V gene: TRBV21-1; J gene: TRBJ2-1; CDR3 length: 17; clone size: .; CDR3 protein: CASSSRRLSPSYNEQFF; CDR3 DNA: TGTGCCAGCAGCTCTCGGAGGTTATCCCCCTCCTACAATGAGCAGTTCTTC
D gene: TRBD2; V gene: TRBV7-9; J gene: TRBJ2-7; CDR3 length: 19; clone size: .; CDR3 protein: CASSLGQDTGLAVPYEQYF; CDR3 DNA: TGTGCCAGCAGCTTAGGCCAGGACACCGGACTAGCGGTCCCCTACGAGCAGTACTTC
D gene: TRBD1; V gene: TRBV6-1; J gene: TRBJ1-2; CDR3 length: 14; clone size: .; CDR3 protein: CASSDRTGGYGYTF; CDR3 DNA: TGTGCCAGCAGTGACAGGACAGGGGGATATGGCTACACCTTC
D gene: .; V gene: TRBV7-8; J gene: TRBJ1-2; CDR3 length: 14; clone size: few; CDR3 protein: CASSLTGWSYGYTF; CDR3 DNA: TGTGCCAGCAGCTTAACCGGTTGGAGCTATGGCTACACCTTC
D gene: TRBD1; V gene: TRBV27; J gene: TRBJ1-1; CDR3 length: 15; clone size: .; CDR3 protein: CASSFTGTGETEAFF; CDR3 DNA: TGTGCCAGCAGTTTTACCGGGACAGGGGAGACTGAAGCTTTCTTT
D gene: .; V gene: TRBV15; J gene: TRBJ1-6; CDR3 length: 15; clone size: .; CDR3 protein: CATSRMAERDSPLHF; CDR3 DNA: TGTGCCACCAGCAGGATGGCGGAGCGAGATTCACCCCTCCACTTT
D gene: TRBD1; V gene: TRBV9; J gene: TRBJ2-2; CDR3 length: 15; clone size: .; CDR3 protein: CASSEGQEDTGELFF; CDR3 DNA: TGTGCCAGCAGCGAAGGACAGGAGGACACCGGGGAGCTGTTTTTT
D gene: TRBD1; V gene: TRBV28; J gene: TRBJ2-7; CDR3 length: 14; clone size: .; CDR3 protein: CASSSPGQTYEQYF; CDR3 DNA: TGTGCCAGCAGTTCCCCGGGACAGACCTACGAGCAGTACTTC
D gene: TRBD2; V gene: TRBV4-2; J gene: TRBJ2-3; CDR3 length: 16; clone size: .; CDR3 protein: CASSPGLAGSPHTQYF; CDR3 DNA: TGTGCCAGCAGCCCAGGACTAGCGGGTTCCCCCCATACGCAGTATTTT
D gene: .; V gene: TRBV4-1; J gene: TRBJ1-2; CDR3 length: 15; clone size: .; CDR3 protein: CASRGGTAGNYGYTF; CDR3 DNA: TGCGCCAGCAGGGGGGGGACGGCGGGTAACTATGGCTACACCTTC